The 32 T cell receptor beta chains in this list originate from one sample, sequenced in a study of cytomegalovirus exposure and HLA in healthy donors. PCR amplification relied on 60 Vbeta primers (plus 13 Jbeta primers). Data came from immunoSEQ multiplex PCR; TCRdb stores just in-frame clones and leaves some out. The repertoire holds some 150,000 clones, with more than 75% as singletons. Material for sequencing was PBMCs. The receptor set was obtained from a man aged 18 to 30 in good health and CMV-seropositive.

The chain recombines TRBV7-9 with TRBJ1-3; no definite D call. CDR3 size: 15 residues. Germline values: CDR1 SEHNR, CDR2 FQNEAQ (reference sequence). V was shortened by 4 bases and J by 3 bases, with 13 bases between the two germline ends. CDR3 in DNA: TGTGCCAGCAGCTCCGAGGAGGGTCTTGGAAACACCATATATTTT. Residues: CASSSEEGLGNTIYF.

The V gene is TRBV5-1, the J gene TRBJ2-5, with TRBD2 identical over 12 bases. Germline values: CDR1 SGHRS, CDR2 YFSETQ. CDR3 length: 17 residues. V was pared by 4 bases and J by 2 bases, with 9 bases of the junction left unmatched. CDR3 residues: CASSVITSGGPQETQYF. As DNA, the CDR3 is TGCGCCAGCAGCGTTATAACTAGCGGGGGGCCGCAAGAGACCCAGTACTTC.

A single count supports this clone. The rearrangement joins TRBV6-1 to TRBJ2-3, with D perhaps TRBD1 (6 bases). The germline gives CDR1 MNHNS, CDR2 SASEGT. This CDR3 contains 15 residues. Between the trimmed V and J ends, which lost 1 base and 1 base, there was a span of 9 bases. CDR3 bases: TGTGCCAGCAGTGAAGTAGGGGGAGGCACAGATACGCAGTATTTT. Its protein is CASSEVGGGTDTQYF.

Of note for this clone: Since the CDR3 does not end with the conserved phenylalanine or tryptophan, this likely comes from a read error. It is unclear where the CDR3 begins or ends on the DNA, so no DNA is shown, and the CDR3 is as TCRdb lists it. The chain is built from TRBV6-5 and TRBJ1-1. A total of 15 residues make up the CDR3, ends included. CDR1 MNHEY and CDR2 SVGAGI come from the germline V gene. CDR3: CASSYSSGQFTPLSL.

This chain uses TRBV15 with TRBJ1-3; D unresolved. The CDR3 is 17 residues long. Germline CDR1 and CDR2: LNHNV and YYDKDF (reference sequence). V gave up 1 base and J gave up 2 bases, with 15 bases separating them. The CDR3 region is CATSRASGSGPGNTIYF. The CDR3 nucleotides are TGTGCCACCAGCAGAGCATCCGGAAGCGGCCCTGGAAACACCATATATTTT.

Regarding this clone: Relative to the germline gene, one junction end is altered; a read error may explain this. This chain uses TRBV7-9 with TRBJ1-1, with 8 positions matching TRBD1. The CDR3 is 15 residues long. Germline V gene lookup returns CDR1 SEHNR and CDR2 FQNEAQ (reference sequence). The chain's CDR3 is CSSSLAGGARTEAFF. CDR3 DNA: TGTTCCAGCAGCTTAGCAGGGGGCGCGAGGACTGAAGCTTTCTTT.

The rearrangement links TRBV18 to TRBJ1-2; no firm D call. This CDR3 is 13 amino acids long. The germline V gene has CDR1 KGHSH and CDR2 LQKENI. Trimming took 1 base from V and 4 from J, leaving 7 bases between them. DNA for the CDR3: TGTGCCAGCTCACCACAAGCAGGCTATGGCTACACCTTC. Its protein is CASSPQAGYGYTF. Drawing the rest from reference TRBV18 and TRBJ1-2, the complete variable domain is NAGVMQNPRHLVRRRGQEARLRCSPMKGHSHVYWYRQLPEEGLKFMVYLQKENIIDESGMPKERFSAEFPKEGPSILRIQQVVRGDSAAYFCASSPQAGYGYTFGSGTRLTVV.

This CDR3 reads CASSRGLAASTDTQYF. CDR3 coding DNA: TGTGCCAGCAGTCGGGGACTAGCTGCTAGCACAGATACGCAGTATTTT. The gene calls are TRBV11-3 and TRBJ2-3, with TRBD2 identical over 9 bases. Germline-derived CDR1 and CDR2 are SGHNT and YENEEA. V dropped 6 bases and J dropped 0; count of bases not matched to a gene: 7. This CDR3 has 16 amino acids.

The chain is built from TRBV2 and TRBJ2-2; 11 bases fit TRBD1. Germline assignment: CDR1 SNHLY and CDR2 FYNNEI. The CDR3 length is 18 residues. Trimming cost V 5 bases and J 1 base; bases outside gene matches: 9. The DNA for the CDR3 is TGTGCCAGCAGTTTGGACAGGGGGCTAGAGAGGAACACCGGGGAGCTGTTTTTT. Translation gives CASSLDRGLERNTGELFF.

A note on this clone: Sequence at one end of the junction differs from germline and may be a read error. The CDR3 reads CSSSFWTSYEQYF. The CDR3 nucleotides read TGTTCCAGCAGCTTCTGGACTAGCTACGAGCAGTACTTC. The chain links TRBV7-9 to TRBJ2-7; TRBD2 matches 7 bases. This CDR3 comprises 13 residues. The germline gives CDR1 SEHNR, CDR2 FQNEAQ (reference sequence).

The rearrangement joins TRBV7-2 to TRBJ2-3; D is perhaps TRBD1 (5 bases). Trimming pared 1 base from V and 2 bases from J, leaving 7 bases between. The CDR3 sequence is 14 residues long. The germline gives CDR1 SGHTA, CDR2 FQGNSA. The CDR3 DNA follows: TGTGCCAGCAGCTTAGGACAGATCACAGATACGCAGTATTTT. It codes for CASSLGQITDTQYF.

This chain connects TRBV4-2 to TRBJ2-1; 12 bases map to TRBD2. This CDR3 comprises 15 residues. Germline V gene lookup returns CDR1 LGHNA and CDR2 YNFKEQ. Trimming took 6 bases from V and 4 from J; bases not matched to a gene: 4. CDR3 bases: TGTGCCAGCAGGGGGACTAGCGGGCTTTACAATGAGCAGTTCTTC. It specifies CASRGTSGLYNEQFF.

V usage is TRBV27 and J usage is TRBJ2-7; the D gene is possibly TRBD2 (6 bases). CDR1 and CDR2 from the germline V gene are MNHEY and SMNVEV (reference sequence). This CDR3 comprises 16 residues. Trimming took off 2 bases at V and 4 bases at J, with 18 bases between the two ends. This CDR3 is CASSLGRDFRRYEQYF. The CDR3 region has the DNA TGTGCCAGCAGTTTAGGTAGGGACTTCCGACGGTACGAGCAGTACTTC.

This clone has just one count. The gene calls are TRBV15 and TRBJ1-2, with D possibly being TRBD1 (5 bases). CDR1 LNHNV and CDR2 YYDKDF come from the germline V gene (reference sequence). The CDR3 sequence is 18 residues long. V gave up 0 bases and J gave up 3 bases, with 20 bases separating them. The CDR3 DNA follows: TGTGCCACCAGCAGAGAAGCTTTAGGGGCAGGGCAACACTATGGCTACACCTTC. Amino acids: CATSREALGAGQHYGYTF.

The genes are TRBV7-9 and TRBJ2-7; no firm D call. The CDR3 runs to 14 residues. CDR1 SEHNR and CDR2 FQNEAQ come from the germline V gene (reference sequence). Between the trimmed V and J ends, which lost 2 bases and 6 bases, there was a span of 14 bases. The CDR3 nucleotides are TGTGCCAGCAGCTTACCGGCAAGGCCAGGCGAGCAGTACTTC. It encodes CASSLPARPGEQYF.

This chain links TRBV19 with TRBJ1-1; D is possibly TRBD1 (6 bases). Per the germline V gene, CDR1 is LNHDA and CDR2 is SQIVND (reference sequence). The ends were cut back, 3 bases at V and 7 bases at J, with 18 bases in the middle. CDR3 length equals 15 residues. The CDR3 nucleotides are TGTGCCAGTAGTATCTCCTCCAGGGGTTTTATTGAAGCTTTCTTT. It codes for CASSISSRGFIEAFF.

This chain links TRBV10-3 with TRBJ2-1, with D possibly matching TRBD2 (6 bases). The germline CDR1 and CDR2 sequences are ENHRY and SYGVKD. This CDR3 has 13 residues. Trimming left V 7 bases short and J 7 bases short, with 14 bases between. The CDR3 loop reads CAINGLADNEQFF. The CDR3 coding sequence is TGTGCCATCAACGGTTTAGCGGATAATGAGCAGTTCTTC.

The V gene is TRBV5-5, the J gene TRBJ2-7, with D possibly being TRBD1 (6 bases). This CDR3 contains 15 residues. V lost 3 bases, J lost 0 bases, and 13 bases lay in between. The germline V gene encodes CDR1 SGHKS and CDR2 YYEKEE (reference sequence). The CDR3, as DNA: TGTGCCAGCAGCTGGTTTCGGGACATCTCCTACGAGCAGTACTTC. It encodes CASSWFRDISYEQYF.

The gene calls are TRBV7-2 and TRBJ2-3; 8 positions match TRBD2. CDR1 SGHTA and CDR2 FQGNSA come from the germline V gene. The CDR3 sequence is 16 residues long. V shed 5 bases, J shed 2 bases, and the junction held 9 bases outside the gene matches. The CDR3 region has the DNA TGTGCCAGCAGCCCCATGGGGCGGGGGGCCACAGATACGCAGTATTTT. Its translation is CASSPMGRGATDTQYF.

J is TRBJ2-5 and V is TRBV7-3; 7 bases match TRBD2. V lost 0 bases and J lost 5; bases outside the gene matches: 6. In germline, CDR1 is SGHTA, CDR2 FQGTGA. The CDR3 is 15 residues long. CDR3 residues: CASSLTGGGGETQYF. In nucleotides, the CDR3 is TGTGCCAGCAGCTTAACGGGCGGGGGTGGGGAGACCCAGTACTTC.

This sequence joins TRBV2 and TRBJ2-3, with 15 bases identical to TRBD2. Germline V gives CDR1 SNHLY, CDR2 FYNNEI. The CDR3 sequence is 18 residues long. V was pared by 6 bases and J by 2 bases, with 9 bases of the junction left unmatched. CDR3 amino acids: CASRAGTSGGSSTDTQYF. As DNA, the CDR3 is TGTGCCAGCAGGGCCGGGACTAGCGGGGGGTCCTCCACAGATACGCAGTATTTT.

V and J are TRBV9 and TRBJ2-3, with D possibly TRBD1 on 5 matching bases. CDR1 is SGDLS, CDR2 YYNGEE, per germline. V was shortened by 10 bases and J by 0 bases, with 21 bases between the two germline ends. This CDR3 spans 16 amino acids. CDR3 sequence reads: CASSSDDRLSTDTQYF. The CDR3 DNA sequence: TGTGCCTCCAGCTCAGACGACAGACTCAGCACAGATACGCAGTATTTT.

J is TRBJ2-1 and V is TRBV13, with a weak D call TRBD2 (5 bases). This CDR3 region has 12 residues. Trimming stripped 5 bases from V and 7 bases from J, with 9 bases between. The germline CDR1 and CDR2 sequences are PRHDT and FYEKMQ (reference sequence). CDR3 loop: CASSGRTNEQFF. CDR3 coding DNA: TGTGCCAGCAGCGGCCGGACTAATGAGCAGTTCTTC.

The V and J genes are TRBV15 and TRBJ2-1, with TRBD2 matching 10 bases. This CDR3 has 15 amino acids. Germline CDR1 is LNHNV and CDR2 is YYDKDF (reference sequence). J lost 16 bases, V lost 4 bases, and 16 bases had no gene match. For the CDR3, the DNA is TGTGCCACCAGCAACCCTTTTAGCGGGAGGATTCAGGGATTCTTC. It codes for CATSNPFSGRIQGFF.

Of note for this clone: At one of its ends the junction is not consistent with the germline gene, which may arise from a read error. The CDR3 sequence: CAISETENAGANGLTF. CDR3 sequence (DNA): TGTGCCATCAGTGAGACGGAGAATGCTGGGGCCAACGGCCTGACTTTC. This chain uses TRBV10-3 with TRBJ2-6, with TRBD1 as a possible D gene (5 bases). Germline V gene data show CDR1 as ENHRY and CDR2 as SYGVKD. The CDR3 length is 16 residues.

The genes are TRBV6-5 and TRBJ2-5; TRBD1 agrees at 7 bases. The CDR3 totals 14 residues. CDR1 MNHEY and CDR2 SVGAGI come from the germline V gene. J was trimmed by 3 bases and V by 4 bases; bases with no gene match: 5. CDR3 loop: CASSWAGTEETQYF. The DNA of the CDR3 is TGTGCCAGCAGTTGGGCAGGGACAGAAGAGACCCAGTACTTC.

V usage is TRBV6-5 and J usage is TRBJ2-7, with 8 nucleotides matching TRBD1. The ends lost 2 bases at V and 4 bases at J; junction bases unmatched: 7. Per germline, CDR1 MNHEY and CDR2 SVGAGI. This CDR3 comprises 15 residues. CDR3 DNA: TGTGCCAGCAGTTACGCCGGGACAGGTCGTTACGAGCAGTACTTC. Its translation: CASSYAGTGRYEQYF.

The gene calls are TRBV7-9 and TRBJ2-5; D may be TRBD2 (6 bases). Matching the DNA end better, TRBJ2-7 makes the J call doubtful. CDR3 size: 17 residues. Per germline, CDR1 SEHNR and CDR2 FQNEAQ (reference sequence). The chain's CDR3 is CASNPSGGWGSSYEQYF. CDR3 sequence (DNA): TGTGCCAGCAACCCCAGCGGAGGGTGGGGGAGCTCCTACGAGCAGTACTTC.

This rearrangement joins TRBV2 to TRBJ2-7; D remains ambiguous. Germline V gene lookup returns CDR1 SNHLY and CDR2 FYNNEI. V was cut by 7 bases and J by 6 bases, with 13 bases left in between. The CDR3 spans 12 residues. CDR3 sequence reads: CASTIPPSEQYF. The CDR3 nucleotides read TGTGCCAGCACCATCCCTCCTAGCGAGCAGTACTTC.

V usage is TRBV18 and J usage is TRBJ2-6; D remains unclear. This CDR3 is 16 amino acids long. V was cut by 0 bases and J by 1 base, with 7 bases left in between. Germline V CDR1 and CDR2: KGHSH, LQKENI. The CDR3, as DNA: TGTGCCAGCTCACCACCTATGTTTTCTGGGGCCAACGTCCTGACTTTC. It encodes CASSPPMFSGANVLTF.

There are a few counts of this clone. The chain employs TRBV29-1 and TRBJ2-7, with a tentative D call TRBD1 (5 bases). The CDR3 runs 14 residues. Germline loops: CDR1 SQVTM, CDR2 ANQGSEA. The V end lost 1 base, the J end lost 9 bases, and 19 bases lay between the germline ends. The CDR3 protein is CSVEGGIEPPGQYF. As DNA, the CDR3 is TGCAGCGTTGAAGGGGGCATCGAACCCCCGGGGCAGTACTTC.

This chain connects TRBV5-6 to TRBJ2-1; TRBD2 matches 9 bases. The CDR3 has 16 amino acids. Germline V lookup: CDR1 SGHDT, CDR2 YYEEEE. The V gene end was trimmed by 2 bases and the J gene end by 6 bases; junction bases not matched to a gene: 9. CDR3 coding DNA: TGTGCCAGCAGCTTCGGATTAGCGGGGGCCATCAATGAGCAGTTCTTC. Translated, it gives CASSFGLAGAINEQFF.